The 8 T cell receptor beta chains reported below all come from one sample, sequenced in a study of CD8+CD57+ T cells in acquired aplastic anemia. All sequencing subjects had displayed CD8+CD57+ cell expansion on flow cytometry. TCR beta VDJ and CDR3 profiling used genomic DNA as template. TCRdb redid the calling of the reads with MiXCR, one entry per CDR3 protein. This table has 150,000 to 180,000 distinct CDR3 sequences, around half appearing once. Sequencing was carried out using sorted CD4+, CD8+, or CD8+CD57+ T cells (not recorded which) from PBMCs. The receptors were gathered from a human donor with aplastic anemia.

This clonotype came up many times. The V call is TRBV6-6, the J call TRBJ2-5; maybe TRBD2 (5 bases). V was cut by 2 bases and J by 5 bases, with 15 bases left in between. Germline V gene data show CDR1 as MNHNY and CDR2 as SVGAGI (reference sequence). CDR3 size: 15 residues. The CDR3 nucleotides are TGTGCCAGCAGTTACGAGGGTTCCCCGAGGGAGACCCAGTACTTC. Its protein is CASSYEGSPRETQYF.

The chain has TRBV6-5 and TRBJ1-1; D uncertain. V was shortened by 4 bases and J by 4 bases, with 16 bases between the two germline ends. The CDR3 has 15 residues. Germline V gene data show CDR1 as MNHEY and CDR2 as SVGAGI. CDR3 sequence reads: CASSSARSWVTEAFF. The CDR3 DNA reads as TGTGCCAGCAGTTCCGCCAGGTCGTGGGTCACTGAAGCTTTCTTT.

The rearrangement uses TRBV20-1 and TRBJ1-2, with D unclear. Per germline, CDR1 DFQATT and CDR2 SNEGSKA (reference sequence). Trimming took off 0 bases at V and 5 bases at J, with 13 bases between the two ends. CDR3 length: 14 amino acids. This chain's CDR3 is CSAREGGGAYGYTF. CDR3 DNA sequence: TGCAGTGCTAGAGAGGGCGGCGGCGCGTATGGCTACACCTTC.

The chain employs TRBV10-3 and TRBJ2-7; D is possibly TRBD2 (6 bases). V was shortened by 4 bases and J by 4 bases, with 11 bases between the two germline ends. Germline loops: CDR1 ENHRY, CDR2 SYGVKD. The CDR3 length is 13 residues. CDR3 in DNA: TGTGCCATCAGTGGGCAGGAGGGATACGAGCAGTACTTC. It specifies CAISGQEGYEQYF.

Many counts were recorded for this clonotype. The chain combines TRBV5-1 with TRBJ2-7, with 11 nucleotides matching TRBD1. CDR1 and CDR2 from the germline V gene are SGHRS and YFSETQ. The CDR3 totals 17 residues. The junction had 10 bases not matched to a gene; V was cut back by 4 bases and J by 1 base. The CDR3: CASSRGTGGMASYEQYF. CDR3 nucleotides: TGCGCCAGCAGCAGGGGGACAGGGGGTATGGCGTCCTACGAGCAGTACTTC. The full variable domain, its missing parts supplied by reference TRBV5-1 and TRBJ2-7, is KAGVTQTPRYLIKTRGQQVTLSCSPISGHRSVSWYQQTPGQGLQFLFEYFSETQRNKGNFPGRFSGRQFSNSRSEMNVSTLELGDSALYLCASSRGTGGMASYEQYFGPGTRLTVT.

This chain connects TRBV29-1 to TRBJ1-2, with 7 bases aligning to TRBD1. Germline assignment: CDR1 SQVTM and CDR2 ANQGSEA. The length of the CDR3 is 14 residues. J was trimmed by 3 bases and V by 7 bases; bases with no gene match: 11. For the CDR3, the DNA is TGCAGCGCCTCGACCATGGACAGGTACTATGGCTACACCTTC. Translating it yields CSASTMDRYYGYTF.

Of note for this clonotype: The CDR3 carries no conserved terminal phenylalanine or tryptophan, so it likely arises from a read error. J is TRBJ2-5 and V is TRBV7-2; D gene unclear. This CDR3 is 12 amino acids long. Germline values: CDR1 SGHTA, CDR2 FQGNSA. V gave up 1 base and J gave up 4 bases, with 4 bases separating them. CDR3 sequence (DNA): TGTGCCAGCAGCTTAGACGTAGAGACCCAGTACATC. Protein product: CASSLDVETQYI.

This clonotype was counted ten times or more. The rearrangement links TRBV4-3 to TRBJ2-1; D unclear. With 0 bases removed from V and 9 bases from J, the gap between germline ends came to 9 bases. The germline V gene encodes CDR1 LGHNA and CDR2 YSLEER. CDR3 length: 13 residues. The CDR3 region has the DNA TGCGCCAGCAGCCAAGATAGAGCGTTTGAGCAGTTCTTC. The encoded protein is CASSQDRAFEQFF.